The 19 T cell receptor beta chains in this list originate from one sample, sequenced in a study of PD-1 blockade in mismatch repair-deficient tumors. Assay used: immunoSEQ multiplex PCR; TCRdb lists only in-frame clones, some missing. The sample lists about 79,000 clones; around 80% were seen once. The material was peripheral blood, obtained 44 weeks after starting pembrolizumab. The receptors come from an adult with mismatch repair-deficient cancer.

This clone appeared a few times. V usage is TRBV11-3 and J usage is TRBJ2-2; 7 bases align to TRBD2. Trimming removed 5 bases from V and 3 bases from J; junction bases left unmatched: 6. The CDR3 spans 15 residues. CDR1 is SGHNT, CDR2 YENEEA, per germline. CDR3 DNA: TGTGCCAGCAGCCAGCGGGAAAAAGACACCGGGGAGCTGTTTTTT. Translated: CASSQREKDTGELFF.

The chain combines TRBV27 with TRBJ1-1; D remains ambiguous. The germline CDR1 and CDR2 sequences are MNHEY and SMNVEV (reference sequence). Trimming left V 5 bases short and J 3 bases short, with 19 bases between. The CDR3 is 16 amino acids. The CDR3 sequence is CASSPRKGTSDTEAFF. DNA of the CDR3: TGTGCCAGCAGTCCTCGGAAGGGTACGTCTGACACTGAAGCTTTCTTT.

This sequence joins TRBV7-6 and TRBJ2-1, with D possibly being TRBD1 (5 bases). Trimming shortened V by 2 bases and J by 5 bases, and 7 bases separated the two germline ends. Germline CDR1 and CDR2: SGHVS and FNYEAQ. The CDR3 is 13 amino acids. The CDR3: CASSLIRDNEQFF. CDR3 coding DNA: TGTGCCAGCAGCTTAATCAGGGACAATGAGCAGTTCTTC.

The genes are TRBV9 and TRBJ2-3, with 7 bases lining up with TRBD2. Per the germline V gene, CDR1 is SGDLS and CDR2 is YYNGEE. This CDR3 comprises 15 residues. The ends lost 2 bases at V and 2 bases at J; junction bases unmatched: 5. The CDR3 DNA sequence: TGTGCCAGCAGCGTTACTAGCGCTTACACAGATACGCAGTATTTT. This translates into CASSVTSAYTDTQYF.

In this sample, this clone turned up a few times. The chain has TRBV12-5 and TRBJ1-2; TRBD1 is a possible D gene (6 bases). In germline, CDR1 is LGHNT, CDR2 FRNRAP. The CDR3 sequence is 15 residues long. V lost 1 base and J 4 bases, leaving 13 bases between the germline ends. As DNA, the CDR3 is TGTGCTAGTGGTTTGGAAGGGGGGATGCCCTATGGCTACACCTTC. Protein product: CASGLEGGMPYGYTF.

The chain is built from TRBV7-2 and TRBJ1-2; D gene ambiguous. V lost 5 bases to trimming and J lost 4 bases, with 11 bases between them. The CDR3 has 13 amino acids. Germline CDR1 reads SGHTA; CDR2 reads FQGNSA. The CDR3 DNA follows: TGTGCCAGCAGCCACAGATCAGCCTATGGCTACACCTTC. This codes for CASSHRSAYGYTF.

The chain joins TRBV10-3 to TRBJ2-2; 9 bases are a match to TRBD1. V lost 10 bases, J lost 1 base, and 13 bases stayed unmatched. Per germline, CDR1 ENHRY and CDR2 SYGVKD. This CDR3 contains 17 residues. CDR3 residues: CATRSDRGIQNTGELFF. The CDR3 nucleotides are TGTGCCACACGAAGCGACAGGGGGATCCAGAACACCGGGGAGCTGTTTTTT.

This clone was seen a single time. The CDR3 DNA sequence: TGTGCCATCAGTGGACTAGCGGCGAATGAGCAGTTCTTC. This codes for CAISGLAANEQFF. The chain is built from TRBV10-3 and TRBJ2-1; 9 nucleotides match TRBD2. Germline lookup yields CDR1 ENHRY and CDR2 SYGVKD. The V segment lost 4 bases and the J segment 7 bases; nucleotides outside the gene matches: 2. The CDR3 is 13 amino acids.

With respect to this clone: Germline and junction disagree at one end, which may indicate a read error. The rearrangement uses TRBV2 and TRBJ2-7; the match to TRBD1 covers 12 bases. The CDR3 consists of 15 residues. Germline V lookup: CDR1 SNHLY, CDR2 FYNNEI. The CDR3 region is CASREGTGGGYEQYF. CDR3 sequence (DNA): TGTGCCAGCAGAGAAGGGACAGGGGGCGGTTACGAGCAGTACTTC.

J is TRBJ2-1 and V is TRBV25-1; D may be TRBD1 (6 bases). Trimming shortened V by 8 bases and J by 5 bases, and 16 bases separated the two germline ends. Germline V gene lookup returns CDR1 MGHDK and CDR2 SYGVNS. The CDR3 runs 14 residues. CDR3 DNA sequence: TGTGCCAGCGCACGTACAGGGAATCACAATGAGCAGTTCTTC. This encodes CASARTGNHNEQFF.

V gene TRBV7-9 combines with J gene TRBJ2-1; 9 positions match TRBD1. Germline loops: CDR1 SEHNR, CDR2 FQNEAQ (reference sequence). CDR3 size: 15 residues. The ends lost 5 bases at V and 6 bases at J; junction bases unmatched: 8. The CDR3 DNA follows: TGTGCCAGCAGCGACCGGGACAGGGTGGGCAATGAGCAGTTCTTC. Its protein is CASSDRDRVGNEQFF. The entire variable domain, with the rest obtained from reference TRBV7-9 and TRBJ2-1, is as follows: DTGVSQNPRHKITKRGQNVTFRCDPISEHNRLYWYRQTLGQGPEFLTYFQNEAQLEKSRLLSDRFSAERPKGSFSTLEIQRTEQGDSAMYLCASSDRDRVGNEQFFGPGTRLTVL.

The rearrangement links TRBV5-1 to TRBJ2-1; 9 bases match TRBD1. V dropped 4 bases and J dropped 6; count of bases not matched to a gene: 23. CDR1 and CDR2 from the germline V gene are SGHRS and YFSETQ. This CDR3 region has 20 residues. For the CDR3, the DNA is TGCGCCAGCAGCCTACCCAAAGAGCCGGGACAGGGTCTTTGGGGCAATGAGCAGTTCTTC. Translation gives CASSLPKEPGQGLWGNEQFF.

The chain employs TRBV11-3 and TRBJ2-7, with TRBD2 identical over 11 bases. V was clipped by 5 bases and J by 7 bases; unmatched bases: 10. Germline assignment: CDR1 SGHNT and CDR2 YENEEA. The CDR3 runs 15 residues. Written as DNA, the CDR3 is TGTGCCAGCAGCGCTGGACTAGCGGGCATGGGAGAGCAGTACTTC. It translates to CASSAGLAGMGEQYF.

The rearrangement joins TRBV15 to TRBJ2-3; D might be TRBD1 (5 bases). Germline V gene sequence: CDR1 LNHNV, CDR2 YYDKDF (reference sequence). CDR3 length: 15 amino acids. The V gene lost 8 bases and the J gene lost 3 bases, with 18 bases spanning the gap. The CDR3 bases are TGTGCCACCTGCAAGCAGGACATACGGACAGATACGCAGTATTTT. Its translation: CATCKQDIRTDTQYF. Based on the CDR3 plus reference TRBV15 and TRBJ2-3, the full variable domain is DAMVIQNPRYQVTQFGKPVTLSCSQTLNHNVMYWYQQKSSQAPKLLFHYYDKDFNNEADTPDNFQSRRPNTSFCFLDIRSPGLGDTAMYLCATCKQDIRTDTQYFGPGTRLTVL.

V gene TRBV18 combines with J gene TRBJ2-2; TRBD1 aligns across 11 bases. Germline V CDR1 and CDR2: KGHSH, LQKENI. This CDR3 is built from 15 residues. The V gene end was trimmed by 3 bases and the J gene end by 4 bases; junction bases not matched to a gene: 1. Written as DNA, the CDR3 is TGTGCCAGCTCACCGGACAGGGGGCCCACCGGGGAGCTGTTTTTT. Its protein is CASSPDRGPTGELFF.

The chain joins TRBV2 to TRBJ2-3, with unresolved D. Germline V gives CDR1 SNHLY, CDR2 FYNNEI. This CDR3 region has 12 residues. The V and J ends lost 7 bases and 4 bases respectively, with 9 bases between them. DNA for the CDR3: TGTGCCAGCATGGGCGCCTCAGATACGCAGTATTTT. Encoded protein: CASMGASDTQYF.

In this sample, this clone turned up once. The J gene is TRBJ2-1, the V gene TRBV5-1, with 12 bases identical to TRBD2. The germline CDR1 and CDR2 sequences are SGHRS and YFSETQ. This CDR3 is built from 18 residues. After removal of 4 bases from V and 2 bases from J, the junction contained 10 bases not matched to a gene. The CDR3 region is CASSIIPLAGGPYNEQFF. The CDR3 DNA reads as TGCGCCAGCAGCATTATCCCCCTAGCGGGAGGGCCCTACAATGAGCAGTTCTTC. Full variable domain (remainder filled in from reference TRBV5-1 and TRBJ2-1): KAGVTQTPRYLIKTRGQQVTLSCSPISGHRSVSWYQQTPGQGLQFLFEYFSETQRNKGNFPGRFSGRQFSNSRSEMNVSTLELGDSALYLCASSIIPLAGGPYNEQFFGPGTRLTVL.

V and J are TRBV5-1 and TRBJ1-2, with 10 bases fitting TRBD1. Germline trimming cut 0 bases from V and 3 bases from J; bases unmatched to any gene: 5. The CDR3 spans 16 residues. Germline CDR1 SGHRS, CDR2 YFSETQ. The DNA of the CDR3 is TGCGCCAGCAGCTTGGAGGGGACAGGGGAGGACTATGGCTACACCTTC. Translation: CASSLEGTGEDYGYTF.

Concerning this clone: Other DNA sequences within the sample encode an identical CDR3. The V call is TRBV11-3, the J call TRBJ2-3, with no clear D. This CDR3 comprises 14 residues. The V gene's germline CDR1 is SGHNT and CDR2 YENEEA. V shed 0 bases and J shed 2 bases, with 6 bases lying between them. CDR3 amino acids: CASSLEGYTDTQYF. CDR3 bases: TGTGCCAGCAGCTTAGAAGGGTACACAGATACGCAGTATTTT.